This T cell receptor (beta chain) was identified during a study of blood T cell repertoires in COVID-19. For the study at large: Acute and convalescent COVID-19 specimens originated in the United States, Italy and Spain. Sample material is recorded as cDNA or gDNA derived from T cells, B-cell-depleted T cells, or PBMCs.

As handled by the study authors: Using reference gene primer amplification, nucleated cell counts were estimated. TCRdb's table, derived via immunoSEQ multiplex PCR, lists solely in-frame clones and lacks some. V, J and clone size are taken as reported in that table, and D and trimming were inferred from the DNA itself. In the table there are tens of thousands of clones, roughly nine tenths of which are singletons. Per the germline V gene, CDR1 is KGHDR and CDR2 is SFDVKD. The germline V and J ends were trimmed by 2 bases and 5 bases, with 9 bases remaining between them. The CDR3 contains 14 residues.

The chain links TRBV24-1 to TRBJ2-1, with no clear D. The TCR originated in a man aged 40-55 years with acute or convalescent COVID-19. The specimen sequenced was peripheral blood. CDR3 region: CATSDSYQNNEQFF. The CDR3 coding sequence is TGTGCCACCAGTGATTCGTATCAGAACAATGAGCAGTTCTTC.